This T cell receptor beta chain was observed in a study of response to subunit inactivated influenza vaccine. This clonotype was observed a handful of times. Its antigen is unidentified. Study-wide results and limits: It was suggested by the authors that few new T cells are recruited by each seasonal influenza vaccination.

The V gene end was trimmed by 5 bases and the J gene end by 6 bases; junction bases not matched to a gene: 9. This CDR3 has 15 residues. MiXCR, applied by TCRdb to the RT-PCR reads, yields one record per CDR3 protein. The sample lists hundreds of thousands of distinct CDR3 sequences; roughly 14% were seen once. The chain has TRBV12-3 or TRBV12-4 and TRBJ2-1, with 8 bases aligning to TRBD2. The receptor was isolated from a man aged 50 or older who received an inactivated influenza vaccine. Sample: PBMCs from blood, taken less than 15 days before vaccination. The DNA of the CDR3 is TGTGCCAGCAGTCCCGCGGGGGGAGGGGGCAATGAGCAGTTCTTC. It yields the protein CASSPAGGGGNEQFF.